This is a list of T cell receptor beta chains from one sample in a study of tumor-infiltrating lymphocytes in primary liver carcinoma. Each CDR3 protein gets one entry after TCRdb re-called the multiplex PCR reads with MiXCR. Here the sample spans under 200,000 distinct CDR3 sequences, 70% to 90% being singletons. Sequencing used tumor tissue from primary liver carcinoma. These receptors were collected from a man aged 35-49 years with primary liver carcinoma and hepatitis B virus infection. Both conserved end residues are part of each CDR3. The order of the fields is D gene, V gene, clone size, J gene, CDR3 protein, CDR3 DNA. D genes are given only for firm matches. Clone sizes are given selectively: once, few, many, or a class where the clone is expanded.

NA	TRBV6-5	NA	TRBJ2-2	CTSSYSRKREKLLF	TGTACCAGCAGTTACTCGAGGAAACGGGAGAAGCTGTTGTTT
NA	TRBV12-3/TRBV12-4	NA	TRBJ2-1	CASSLLGSEKGNKQFF	TGTGCCAGCAGCCTTCTAGGGAGCGAGAAGGGAAATAAGCAGTTCTTC
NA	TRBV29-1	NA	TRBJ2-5	CGIGSAAGRSETQYF	TGCGGCATTGGATCCGCGGCGGGTAGATCGGAGACCCAGTACTTC
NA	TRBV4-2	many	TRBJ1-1	CASSIFAQDGDTEAFF	TGTGCCAGCAGCATATTTGCCCAAGACGGGGACACTGAAGCTTTCTTT
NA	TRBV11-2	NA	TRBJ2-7	CVSSPGGHEQYF	TGTGTCAGCAGTCCTGGGGGCCACGAGCAGTACTTC
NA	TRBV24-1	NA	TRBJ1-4	CPTSDPGRGNEKLFF	TGTCCCACCAGTGATCCGGGACGGGGGAATGAAAAACTATTTTTT
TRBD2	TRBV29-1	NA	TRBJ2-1	CSVQAGNSHNEQFF	TGCAGCGTCCAAGCGGGGAACTCCCACAATGAGCAGTTCTTC
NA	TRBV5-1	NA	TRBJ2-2	CASSTRQRNTRELFF	TGCGCCAGCAGCACCAGGCAGAGGAACACCAGGGAGCTGTTTTTT
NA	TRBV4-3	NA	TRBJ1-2	CASSQVTRGPHGYTF	TGCGCCAGCAGTCAAGTTACGCGGGGGCCTCATGGCTACACCTTC
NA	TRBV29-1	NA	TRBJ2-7	CRIRAPANPEQYF	TGCAGAATCCGTGCGCCAGCTAATCCCGAGCAGTACTTC
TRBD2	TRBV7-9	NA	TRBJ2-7	CASSPTSGKEQGEQYF	TGTGCCAGCAGCCCGACTAGCGGGAAAGAGCAGGGCGAGCAGTACTTC
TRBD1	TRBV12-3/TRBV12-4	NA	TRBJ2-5	CASSLMQGETQDF	TGTGCCAGCAGTTTGATGCAGGGGGAGACCCAGGATTTC
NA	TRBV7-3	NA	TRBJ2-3	CASSKAIGDTRYF	TGTGCCAGCAGCAAAGCCATAGGAGACACGCGGTATTTT
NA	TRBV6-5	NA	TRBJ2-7	CASISTVGGGEQYF	TGTGCCAGCATTTCTACAGTGGGAGGGGGCGAGCAGTACTTC
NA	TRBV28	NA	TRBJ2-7	CASGLEVFGEQYF	TGTGCCAGCGGTTTAGAGGTGTTTGGCGAGCAGTACTTC
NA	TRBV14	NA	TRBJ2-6	CASSQDTVSTLSSGANLLTF	TGTGCCAGCAGCCAAGATACGGTATCGACTCTTAGCTCTGGGGCCAACCTCTTGACTTTC
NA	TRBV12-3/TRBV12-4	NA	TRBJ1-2	CASSLWADSERGYIF	TGTGCCAGCAGTCTATGGGCGGACAGCGAGAGGGGCTACATCTTC
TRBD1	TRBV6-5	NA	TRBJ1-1	CACSYRGAGNTEAFF	TGTGCCTGCAGTTACAGGGGGGCTGGGAACACTGAAGCTTTCTTC